This TCR beta chain is drawn from a study of blood T cell repertoires in COVID-19 (dated by TCRdb to the early 2020s). Study-wide context: Samples covering the acute and convalescent phases of COVID-19 were provided by collaborators in the United States, Italy and Spain. Deeply sampled blood TCRbeta repertoires from subjects exposed to, actively infected with, or recovered from COVID-19 were included in the dataset. The samples were drawn from the first 160 participants of the ongoing ImmuneRACE study and from some 1,300 subjects provided by 6 global collaborators. Where available, HLA class I and class II types were taken from metadata supplied by the sample provider and were not determined by assay-based typing. The repertoires were released in a freely available public database intended as a resource for research on the immune response to SARS-CoV-2. The prospective study material was composed of cDNA or gDNA derived from T cells, B-cell-depleted T cells, or PBMCs. Sample metadata almost always included a de-identified subject ID, COVID-19 status, age in years and sex. Summary of the overall study and its limitations: The amount of clinical and demographic metadata varied by source and participant and was provided uncurated.

CDR1 MNHEY and CDR2 SMNVEV were looked up in the germline V gene (reference sequence). The cysteine opens and the phenylalanine closes a CDR3 of 13 amino acids. Only the CDR3 DNA is retained, 39 bases long and in frame from the first base. Clipping removes 4 bases from V and 5 bases from J, with 3 as the unmatched junction base count. In the case of this clone: Which antigen it targets is not known. The record has no base qualities; no much larger clone is one base away.

TCRbeta CDR3 regions were amplified from genomic DNA using the immunoSEQ Assay, a bias-controlled multiplex PCR. The study's own analysis went as follows. The number of nucleated cells in each sample was estimated by amplification of reference gene primers within the assay. To quantify the absolute abundance of each unique TCRbeta CDR3 rearrangement, sequence reads were collapsed and filtered. For each sample, productive Simpson clonality was calculated by taking the square root of Simpson's diversity index across productive rearrangements. The clones in this table, taken by TCRdb from immuneACCESS, are in-frame only. Not every clone is retained; where verified, under half of the shortfall comes from an unresolved V gene, and the cause of the rest is unknown. Clone size and the V and J calls come from that table; the DNA yielded D and trimming. This sample has about 310,000 clones in its table, and 75% to 90% of those were observed once. Of the sample, roughly a tenth is held by the ten largest clones.

Participants in the prospective study were aged 18 to 89 years, lived in more than 20 United States geographic areas, and enrolled through a virtual design. Cohort assignment in the prospective study relied on participant-reported clinical history from a screening survey and a study questionnaire. Recovered participants in ImmuneRACE Cohort 3 were defined as having two consecutive negative NP/OP PCR tests, clearance from a healthcare professional, or resolution of symptoms. In the prospective study, mobile phlebotomists collected whole blood, serum and a nasopharyngeal or oropharyngeal swab from each participant. Prospective study participants could optionally give additional blood draws and questionnaires over an approximately 2-month period. Prospective study blood samples were shipped either frozen or at room temperature before DNA extraction.

The chain couples TRBV27 to TRBJ1-1; 8 junctional bases match TRBD1. This TCR derives from a woman aged 40 to 50 who had recovered from COVID-19. The specimen sequenced was PBMCs or T cells enriched from blood (not recorded which). The DNA reads as follows: TGTGCCAGCAGTTCACAGGGGGGAACTGAAGCTTTCTTT. This translates into CASSSQGGTEAFF.